Listed here are 29 T cell receptor beta chains from one sample, sequenced in a study of T cells expressing NK-cell markers. From the 5' RACE reads, TCRdb lists one entry per CDR3 protein and no DNA. The sample has 200,000 to 300,000 distinct CDR3 sequences. Sequenced input: blood T cells: a sorted CD56 or NKG2C T cell subset, CD4+ or CD8+ T cells, or bulk PBMC T cells (not recorded which). These receptors originate from a young man in good health.

The chain links TRBV12-3 or TRBV12-4 to TRBJ2-1; TCRdb designates TRBD2, a call that cannot be tested without DNA. The CDR3 sequence is 16 residues long. CDR3 in amino acids: CASSFGSSGSYNEQFF.

V is TRBV4-2 and J is TRBJ2-1; TCRdb's D call of TRBD2 is untestable without DNA. This CDR3 comprises 15 residues. Germline-derived CDR1 and CDR2 are LGHNA and YNFKEQ. The chain's CDR3 is CASSQESSGHNEQFF.

The chain's CDR3 is CASSLHKASNEKLFF. This chain uses TRBV7-2 with TRBJ1-4. The CDR3 totals 15 residues. Germline V gene data show CDR1 as SGHTA and CDR2 as FQGNSA.

The chain couples TRBV20-1 to TRBJ2-3. The CDR3 has 13 amino acids. The germline gives CDR1 DFQATT, CDR2 SNEGSKA (reference sequence). CDR3 sequence reads: CSARDSVQDTQYF.

This chain joins TRBV20-1 and TRBJ2-3; TCRdb proposes TRBD2, but this gene call is untestable without DNA. The CDR3 sequence is 16 residues long. Per the germline V gene, CDR1 is DFQATT and CDR2 is SNEGSKA (reference sequence). CDR3: CSAREGSGRRTDTQYF.

The gene calls are TRBV5-1 and TRBJ2-1; the D gene TCRdb calls, TRBD1, cannot be checked with no DNA. Germline V gene data show CDR1 as SGHRS and CDR2 as YFSETQ. The CDR3 is 13 amino acids. CDR3 in amino acids: CASSGYRVDEQFF.

The chain has TRBV12-3 or TRBV12-4 and TRBJ2-1; as DNA is missing, the TRBD2 call by TCRdb cannot be tested. The CDR3 is 17 amino acids. This CDR3 is CASSFPSGRASTNEQFF.

The chain recombines TRBV9 with TRBJ2-5. This CDR3 region has 13 residues. Germline CDR1 and CDR2: SGDLS and YYNGEE. The CDR3 sequence: CASSVVAGETQYF.

The chain uses TRBV7-2 and TRBJ2-3; TCRdb reports TRBD1, a call that lacks DNA to check it against. The germline V gene encodes CDR1 SGHTA and CDR2 FQGNSA. This CDR3 is 16 amino acids long. The CDR3 loop reads CASSLIHMQGGDTQYF.

The chain couples TRBV7-2 to TRBJ1-2. The CDR3 totals 13 residues. Germline CDR1 is SGHTA and CDR2 is FQGNSA. CDR3 sequence reads: CASSADLGDGYTF.

The rearrangement uses TRBV24-1 and TRBJ2-3; without DNA, the TCRdb call of TRBD2 cannot be checked. This CDR3 is 19 amino acids long. CDR1 KGHDR and CDR2 SFDVKD come from the germline V gene. The CDR3 here is CATSDLRLAGDLRTDTQYF.

The gene calls are TRBV12-3 or TRBV12-4 and TRBJ2-2. CDR3 length equals 15 residues. The CDR3 here is CASSVGGANTGELFF.

The V and J genes are TRBV10-1 and TRBJ2-2; the D call of TRBD2 rests on TCRdb alone, since no DNA is present to check it. From germline, CDR1 is WNHNN and CDR2 SYGVQD (reference sequence). This CDR3 is 13 amino acids long. This CDR3 is CASSKGGLGELFF.

The chain links TRBV5-1 to TRBJ1-1. Germline V gives CDR1 SGHRS, CDR2 YFSETQ. The CDR3 runs to 12 residues. The CDR3 sequence: CASGEGYTEAFF.

The CDR3 sequence: CASSQGTGEWETQYF. The J gene is TRBJ2-5, the V gene TRBV3-1; no DNA is available, so the TRBD1 call from TCRdb remains unchecked. CDR1 is LGHDT, CDR2 YNNKEL, per germline (reference sequence). The CDR3 contains 15 residues.

The rearrangement uses TRBV12-3 or TRBV12-4 and TRBJ2-5; the TCRdb call, TRBD1, lacks DNA for checking. The CDR3 is 11 amino acids. The CDR3 region is CASSYDRSQYF.

The chain is built from TRBV20-1 and TRBJ2-7; TCRdb lists TRBD1, though no DNA is available to test this call. The CDR3 is made up of 15 amino acids. Germline V gene sequence: CDR1 DFQATT, CDR2 SNEGSKA (reference sequence). CDR3 in amino acids: CSATNRGRTSYEQYF.

This chain uses TRBV12-3 or TRBV12-4 with TRBJ1-4. The CDR3 has 13 amino acids. CDR3 residues: CASSFMTDEKLFF.

The rearrangement joins TRBV20-1 to TRBJ1-3. CDR1 and CDR2 from the germline V gene are DFQATT and SNEGSKA (reference sequence). The CDR3 sequence is 13 residues long. CDR3 region: CSARRQLGNTIYF.

The chain links TRBV20-1 to TRBJ1-1; the D gene TCRdb calls, TRBD1, cannot be checked with no DNA. The CDR3 runs 14 residues. Germline assignment: CDR1 DFQATT and CDR2 SNEGSKA (reference sequence). This CDR3 is CSARAGAMNTEAFF.

CDR3 loop: CASSYEAPQGRTDTQYF. The chain has TRBV6-5 and TRBJ2-3; checking the TCRdb D call of TRBD1 is not possible without DNA. There are 17 residues in the CDR3. Germline values: CDR1 MNHEY, CDR2 SVGAGI.

CDR3 region: CASSVGQVWGTQYF. The J gene is TRBJ2-5, the V gene TRBV5-1. The CDR3 length is 14 residues. Germline lookup yields CDR1 SGHRS and CDR2 YFSETQ. Full variable domain (remainder filled in from reference TRBV5-1 and TRBJ2-5): KAGVTQTPRYLIKTRGQQVTLSCSPISGHRSVSWYQQTPGQGLQFLFEYFSETQRNKGNFPGRFSGRQFSNSRSEMNVSTLELGDSALYLCASSVGQVWGTQYFGPGTRLLVL.

V gene TRBV6-5 combines with J gene TRBJ1-1; TCRdb's D call of TRBD1 is untestable without DNA. The germline CDR1 and CDR2 sequences are MNHEY and SVGAGI. CDR3 length equals 14 residues. The CDR3 is CASSHTGVGTEAFF.

The V call is TRBV24-1, the J call TRBJ1-1. The CDR3 is 15 amino acids. Germline CDR1 is KGHDR and CDR2 is SFDVKD. This CDR3 is CATSEQTGLNTEAFF.

J is TRBJ2-4 and V is TRBV20-1. The CDR3 covers 13 residues. Looked up from germline, CDR1 is DFQATT and CDR2 is SNEGSKA (reference sequence). The CDR3 reads CSATLQAKNIQYF.

This chain joins TRBV6-2 or TRBV6-3 and TRBJ2-1; checking the TCRdb D call of TRBD2 is not possible without DNA. Germline V CDR1 and CDR2: MNHEY, SVGEGT. The CDR3 is made up of 12 amino acids. CDR3 sequence reads: CASRRTSGEQFF.

The J gene is TRBJ2-3, the V gene TRBV7-2; with no DNA, the TCRdb D assignment of TRBD1 cannot be verified. Germline CDR1 reads SGHTA; CDR2 reads FQGNSA. CDR3 length: 15 amino acids. CDR3 residues: CASSLATGGTDTQYF.

The chain couples TRBV7-2 to TRBJ2-1; lacking DNA, the TRBD2 call made by TCRdb goes unchecked. The CDR3 sequence is 16 residues long. Germline-derived CDR1 and CDR2 are SGHTA and FQGNSA. The CDR3 sequence is CASSLLPSGSFDEQFF. The complete variable domain, with remaining parts taken from reference TRBV7-2 and TRBJ2-1, reads GAGVSQSPSNKVTEKGKDVELRCDPISGHTALYWYRQSLGQGLEFLIYFQGNSAPDKSGLPSDRFSAERTGGSVSTLTIQRTQQEDSAVYLCASSLLPSGSFDEQFFGPGTRLTVL.

The J gene is TRBJ1-2, the V gene TRBV4-3; TCRdb's assignment of TRBD1 cannot be checked, as there is no DNA. The CDR3 is 15 amino acids. Per germline, CDR1 LGHNA and CDR2 YSLEER. This chain's CDR3 is CASSQEPTGAYGYTF.